This TCR beta chain was captured by sequencing in a study of beta chain features in type 1 diabetes (dated by TCRdb to the late 2010s). For the study in its entirety: Mean age, gender distribution, total cell number and subset yield were not different between patients and healthy donors. The study compared the TCRB repertoires of sorted circulating CD4+ T cell subsets in recently diagnosed type 1 diabetes patients with those in matched healthy donors. Across all samples, fewer than 110,000,000 sorted cells were examined, and cell number per subset correlated strongly with RNA yield. Whereas all 30 or so donors provided naive and central memory subsets, regulatory and stem cell-like memory subsets were isolated from just 8 patients and roughly eight healthy donors. The study at large found these results: Shorter templates might have been favored by PCR, but patient and control samples were amplified and corrected together, so both groups would have been affected equally by any skew. In all four CD4+ subsets, TCRB CDR3 length was moderately but significantly shorter in type 1 diabetes patients. Naive, central memory and regulatory TCRB repertoires appeared to be more alike among patients than among healthy donors. HLA sub-analyses involved small numbers of individuals, so any influence of HLA type on TCRB rearrangement remained unresolved. At VDJ recombination sites, type 1 diabetes patients had fewer insertions and more deleted nucleotides, which implies abnormalities in thymic rearrangement. Because cDNA was sequenced instead of genomic DNA, highly expressing activated cells could be over-represented, though the groups showed no difference in activation or CD3 levels.

Each donor gave one peripheral blood draw, averaging approximately 0.12 L, which was collected into heparinised tubes. A BD FACSAria II was used to sort naive, central memory, regulatory and stem cell-like memory CD4+ T cells with a panel that included CD45RO, CCR7, CD25, CD127, CD95 and CD27. Every sorted population had a purity above 95%. Right away, PBMCs were isolated by Lymphoprep density gradient centrifugation and were stained directly, with no culture step. To minimize batch effects, samples were stained and sorted in pairs, one healthy donor with one patient per experiment. V lost 5 bases and J lost 0 bases; the stretch between them is 8 bases long. Measured from the cysteine to the phenylalanine, the CDR3 is 12 residues long. CDR3 DNA only is kept here, 36 bases in frame from base 1. Sequences GTSNPN (CDR1) and SVGIG (CDR2) are obtained from the germline V gene (reference sequence). In regard to this clone: There is no known antigen for this receptor. Qualities for individual bases were not recorded, and no much larger clone is one base off.

All of the isolated RNA was reverse transcribed with the High Capacity cDNA Reverse Transcription Kit, so expressed TCRB transcripts were sequenced. Naive, central memory and regulatory T cell samples underwent deep immunoSEQ sequencing, averaging about 3.57 million total reads per sample. After sorted cells were lysed in RLT buffer, RNA was extracted with DNase-treated RNeasy Micro or Mini kits, with the choice depending on cell number. To prevent cross-contamination, every cell subset was processed on its own, while patient and healthy donor samples were processed together. The immunoSEQ multiplex PCR was used to amplify TCRB sequences from cDNA, generating 87-bp fragments that spanned the CDR3 region. Amplicons were sequenced on the Illumina HiSeq platform. Regarding the original processing steps: PCR bias was computationally corrected using synthetic template baselines, reads within Hamming distance 2 were collapsed, and singletons that could not be merged were discarded. Reads were aligned to IMGT to assign V, D and J genes, CDR3 length, and insertions or deletions at six rearrangement sites. Clonotype counts were normalized to sorted cell number within each subset before computing true diversity and Gini coefficients with the tcR R package. The overlap coefficient, calculated on TCRB nucleotide sequences, was used to quantify repertoire sharing. Out-of-frame TCRB sequences from naive cells were analyzed to stand in for the pre-selection repertoire. Here the immuneACCESS table is served through TCRdb, limited to in-frame sequences with V and J called. Missing clones are a known gap in these copies; in checked studies unresolved V genes cover under half, and the rest lacks a known reason. D and trimming come from the DNA, and the V and J calls and clone size come from that table. The sample includes 600,000 to 700,000 clones, with 10% to 15% observed a single time. Approximately 0.022% of the sample comes from the top ten.

This sequence originates from a man aged 18 to 30 with type 1 diabetes. Sequencing was done on a sample of naive CD4+ T cells from blood. Taken with the paper, the label for cell subset or site translates to: true naive CD4+ T cells. This receptor chain uses TRBV30 and TRBJ2-7; no D gene can be assigned with confidence. The sequence in DNA is TGTGCCTGGTCCCGGTCCTCCTACGAGCAGTACTTC. It translates as CAWSRSSYEQYF.